The text below deals with one TCR beta chain. Many counts were recorded for this clonotype. Its antigen remains unidentified. Per-base qualities were not stored, and no clone one base away is much larger. These data originate in a study of T cells in Graves' hyperthyroidism and ophthalmopathy (dated by TCRdb to about 2019). Study-level background: Peripheral blood was collected at initial diagnosis, before any treatment. To identify TCR V-J signatures that set the groups apart, the researchers used a discovery cohort of approximately 98 patients, made up of under 45 with Graves' ophthalmopathy and some 60 with stable Graves' hyperthyroidism. Prospective prediction of ophthalmopathy was tested in an independent validation cohort consisting of 18 to 20 hyperthyroidism patients and approximately 16 patients who later progressed to ophthalmopathy. The 75 to 100 discovery patients were randomly split 7:3 into training and test sets. In six Graves' hyperthyroidism patients, the study also compared T-cell repertoires from thyroid tissue with T-cell repertoires from blood. After blood sampling, hyperthyroidism patients were treated with methimazole at a starting dose of 30 mg daily, and ophthalmopathy patients were treated with high-dose intravenous methylprednisolone. According to the paper, TCR Vbeta CDR3 sequencing was carried out on 135 peripheral blood samples, which came from 40 to 45 ophthalmopathy, around 74 hyperthyroidism and around 17 progressor patients.

Germline trimming: 3 bases from V, 0 bases from J; junction bases outside gene matches: 6. The CDR3 runs 16 amino acids, cysteine and phenylalanine included. Only the CDR3 portion is preserved as DNA: 48 bases, with reading frame beginning at the first base. The germline V gene (reference sequence) provides CDR1 GTSNPN and CDR2 SVGIG. Overall study results and their limits: Most expanded thyroid clonotypes (frequency above 0.001) were also found in blood, which suggests that blood repertoires may mirror thyroid immune responses. In validation, the model predicted progression to ophthalmopathy with around 71% sensitivity and 72% to 85% specificity, a median of about 6.7 months before onset. Ophthalmopathy was separated from stable hyperthyroidism by a 13 V-J signature model, with 85% to 90% sensitivity and roughly 84% specificity obtained in cross-validation and 80%/75% obtained in testing. Sample size was not statistically predetermined, and blinding of investigators to group allocation was not performed.

TCR beta CDR3 regions were amplified from RNA transcripts. The first round of RT-PCR for the TCR CDR3 was performed with the HTBI primer set and the Qiagen OneStep RT-PCR kit. A second multiplex PCR round built the libraries, followed by size selection and purification. Sequencing of the libraries was done on an Illumina HiSeq2000 using paired-end 100 bp reads. From the authors' description of their analysis: Raw data were processed with SOAPnuke, discarding reads with adapters, uncalled bases, mean Phred below 15, or no exact constant-primer or identifier match. COPE v1.2.5 was used to merge the high-quality paired reads, and each unique nucleotide sequence was defined as a clonotype. Clonotypes were aligned to IMGT TRBV, TRBD and TRBJ reference segments using MiTCR v1.1. The analysis was restricted to V-J combinations with a frequency above 0.0001, which together covered over 99% of the repertoires. The TCS score was defined as F50 (clonal expansion) divided by E x V (chaos), with BLOSUM62-based TCRdist calculated between CDR3 peptides within each V-J. Welch's t-statistics and random forest reduced fewer than 550 V-J features to 10 to 15, which were used in a naive Bayes classifier (R e1071). The public reads were run again by TCRdb, first through fastp at Q25 and then through MiXCR, and only productive beta chains were kept. Rows are combined by CDR3 protein, so each entry shows the most common genes and DNA. What appears here as the V and J calls and clone size reflects TCRdb's work, not the paper's. Counted in this sample were about 530,000 distinct CDR3 sequences; 15% to 20% of them appeared once. The ten top clones hold around 17% of the sample.

Ophthalmopathy patients had moderately to severely active disease, with a Clinical Activity Score of 3 or more, a NOSPECS grade of 4 or more, and a disease duration of less than 3 months. Patients with uncontrolled infections, other autoimmune diseases, pregnancy or lactation were excluded. Diagnoses relied on clinical symptoms, serum thyroxine and TRAb, thyroid ultrasound and orbital computed tomography. Ficoll-Paque density gradient centrifugation was used to isolate PBMCs from around 9.1 ml of fresh peripheral blood. Total RNA was extracted using Trizol reagent, and RNA quality was assessed on an Agilent 2100 Bioanalyzer.

The receptor was isolated from a woman aged 18-29 years with Graves' ophthalmopathy. The sequenced material came from blood. The rearrangement joined TRBV30 to TRBJ1-4, with 8 junctional bases fitting TRBD1. Read as DNA, the sequence is TGTGCCTGGAGCAGGGGGCAGGACTCAACTAATGAAAAACTGTTTTTT. This yields the protein CAWSRGQDSTNEKLFF.